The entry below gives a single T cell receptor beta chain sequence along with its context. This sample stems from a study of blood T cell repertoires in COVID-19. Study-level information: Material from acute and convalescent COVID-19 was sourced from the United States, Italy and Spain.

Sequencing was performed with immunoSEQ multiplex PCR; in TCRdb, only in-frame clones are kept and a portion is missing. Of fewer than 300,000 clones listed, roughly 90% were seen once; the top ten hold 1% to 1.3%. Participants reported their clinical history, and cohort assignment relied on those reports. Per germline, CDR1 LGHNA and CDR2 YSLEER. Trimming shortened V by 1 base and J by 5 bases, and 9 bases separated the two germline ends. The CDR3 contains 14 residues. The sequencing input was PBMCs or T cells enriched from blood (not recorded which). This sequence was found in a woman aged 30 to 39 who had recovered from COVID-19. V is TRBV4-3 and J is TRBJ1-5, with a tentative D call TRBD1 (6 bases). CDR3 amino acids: CASSQVQGYQPQHF. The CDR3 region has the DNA TGCGCCAGCAGCCAAGTACAGGGATATCAGCCCCAGCATTTT.